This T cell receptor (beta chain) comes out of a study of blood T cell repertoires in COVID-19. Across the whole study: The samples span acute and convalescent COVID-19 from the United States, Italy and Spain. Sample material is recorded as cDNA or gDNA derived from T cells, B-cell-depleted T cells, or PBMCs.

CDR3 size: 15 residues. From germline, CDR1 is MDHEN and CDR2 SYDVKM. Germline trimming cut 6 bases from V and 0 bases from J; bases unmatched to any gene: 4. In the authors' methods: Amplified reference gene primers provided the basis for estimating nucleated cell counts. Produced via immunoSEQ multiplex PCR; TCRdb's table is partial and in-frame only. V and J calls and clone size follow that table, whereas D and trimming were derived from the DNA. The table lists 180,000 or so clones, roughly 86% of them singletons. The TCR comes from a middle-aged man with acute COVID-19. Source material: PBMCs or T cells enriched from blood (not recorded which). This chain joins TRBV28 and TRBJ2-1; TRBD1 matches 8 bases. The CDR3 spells CASSLTGGSYNEQFF. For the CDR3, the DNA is TGTGCCAGCAGCCTCACAGGGGGCTCCTACAATGAGCAGTTCTTC.